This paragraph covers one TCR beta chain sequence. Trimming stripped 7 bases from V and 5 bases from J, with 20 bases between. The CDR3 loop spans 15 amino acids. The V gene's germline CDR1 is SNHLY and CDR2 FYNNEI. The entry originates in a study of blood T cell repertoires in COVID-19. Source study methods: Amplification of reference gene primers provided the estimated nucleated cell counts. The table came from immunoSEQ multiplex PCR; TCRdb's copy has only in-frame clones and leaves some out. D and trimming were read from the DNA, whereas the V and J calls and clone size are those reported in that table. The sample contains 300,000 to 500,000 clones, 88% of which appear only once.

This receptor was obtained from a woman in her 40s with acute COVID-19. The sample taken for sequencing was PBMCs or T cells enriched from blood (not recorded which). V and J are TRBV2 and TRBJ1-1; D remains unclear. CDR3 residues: CASKGGGGASTEAFF. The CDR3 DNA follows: TGTGCCAGCAAAGGAGGAGGAGGAGCGAGTACTGAAGCTTTCTTT. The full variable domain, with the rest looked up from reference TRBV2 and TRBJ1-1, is EPEVTQTPSHQVTQMGQEVILRCVPISNHLYFYWYRQILGQKVEFLVSFYNNEISEKSEIFDDQFSVERPDGSNFTLKIRSTKLEDSAMYFCASKGGGGASTEAFFGQGTRLTVV.